The 11 T cell receptor beta chains below all came from one sample that was sequenced in a study of blood T cells in healthy people across ages. PCR was performed a second time for roughly 6 to 12 cycles using a sample-barcoded 5' primer and a J-beta primer mix. One entry per CDR3 protein, called by TCRdb with MiXCR from the 5' RACE reads. The sample shows 700,000 to 850,000 distinct CDR3 sequences, 50% to 65% of them seen only once. The sample was blood. Source of these receptors: an elderly man in good health.

This chain connects TRBV4-2 to TRBJ2-5; the D gene is possibly TRBD1 (6 bases). Germline V gene data show CDR1 as LGHNA and CDR2 as YNFKEQ. V dropped 1 base and J dropped 5 bases, with 11 bases sitting between them. The CDR3 consists of 14 residues. CDR3 region: CASSQGTQGETQYF. The DNA of the CDR3 is TGTGCCAGCAGCCAAGGGACTCAGGGGGAGACCCAGTACTTC.

A few counts support this clonotype. The chain couples TRBV29-1 to TRBJ2-3, with 11 bases matching TRBD2. Germline values: CDR1 SQVTM, CDR2 ANQGSEA. V shed 6 bases and J 0 bases; nucleotides not matched to a gene: 8. This CDR3 has 16 residues. CDR3 coding DNA: TGCAGCGTCCTCGGCGGGACTAGCGGAAGCACAGATACGCAGTATTTT. This gives the protein CSVLGGTSGSTDTQYF.

The chain carries TRBV20-1 and TRBJ2-7; D might be TRBD1 (6 bases). Germline CDR1 is DFQATT and CDR2 is SNEGSKA (reference sequence). With 6 bases removed from V and 10 bases from J, the gap between germline ends came to 16 bases. The CDR3 has 11 residues. CDR3 nucleotide sequence: TGCAGTGCGGGACCGGTGGGGGCCCAGTACTTC. This translates into CSAGPVGAQYF.

V gene TRBV6-1 combines with J gene TRBJ2-5; 11 bases agree with TRBD2. The CDR3 totals 15 residues. The V gene end was trimmed by 6 bases and the J gene end by 11 bases; junction bases not matched to a gene: 14. Germline assignment: CDR1 MNHNS and CDR2 SASEGT. The DNA of the CDR3 is TGTGCCAGCAGCCCTAGCGGGAGGCAGGGGAAGGAGCAGTACTTC. Protein: CASSPSGRQGKEQYF.

The chain combines TRBV5-1 with TRBJ2-5, with 8 bases aligning to TRBD1. V was pared by 1 base and J by 11 bases, with 13 bases of the junction left unmatched. CDR1 and CDR2 from the germline V gene are SGHRS and YFSETQ. CDR3 length: 15 residues. The CDR3 sequence: CASSLSGQGSEEQYF. The CDR3 DNA reads TGCGCCAGCAGCTTGTCCGGACAGGGTTCAGAGGAGCAGTACTTC.

This chain uses TRBV5-1 with TRBJ1-5; no definite D call. CDR3 length equals 16 residues. Germline CDR1 and CDR2: SGHRS and YFSETQ. V lost 4 bases, J lost 11 bases, and 25 bases lay in between. The CDR3 reads CASSAFAAGGPVTQHF. The CDR3 nucleotides are TGCGCCAGCAGCGCCTTCGCAGCGGGAGGGCCCGTGACCCAGCATTTT.

This clonotype was counted a few times. The chain links TRBV7-9 to TRBJ1-2; the match to TRBD1 covers 7 bases. The CDR3 loop spans 17 amino acids. CDR1 is SEHNR, CDR2 FQNEAQ, per germline (reference sequence). Trimming took 2 bases from V and 0 from J; bases not matched to a gene: 9. The CDR3 DNA reads as TGTGCCAGCAGCTTACCCCCTGGACAGGTCGCTAACTATGGCTACACCTTC. Its protein product is CASSLPPGQVANYGYTF.

This clonotype was detected only a few times. The chain carries TRBV28 and TRBJ2-4, with 8 bases matching TRBD1. V lost 6 bases to trimming and J lost 2 bases; unmatched junction nucleotides: 3. The CDR3 sequence is 14 residues long. The germline gives CDR1 MDHEN, CDR2 SYDVKM. The CDR3 region has the DNA TGTGCCAGCAGCCGGACAGGGTCCAAAAACATTCAGTACTTC. The encoded protein is CASSRTGSKNIQYF. The whole variable domain, filled in from reference TRBV28 and TRBJ2-4, reads DVKVTQSSRYLVKRTGEKVFLECVQDMDHENMFWYRQDPGLGLRLIYFSYDVKMKEKGDIPEGYSVSREKKERFSLILESASTNQTSMYLCASSRTGSKNIQYFGAGTRLSVL.

This chain uses TRBV10-3 with TRBJ1-3, with D possibly being TRBD1 (6 bases). CDR1 is ENHRY and CDR2 is SYGVKD in the germline V gene. This CDR3 has 15 amino acids. V dropped 6 bases and J dropped 0 bases, with 12 bases sitting between them. The CDR3 region is CAISRTAFSGNTIYF. Written as DNA, the CDR3 is TGTGCCATCAGCCGGACAGCATTCTCTGGAAACACCATATATTTT.

The rearrangement joins TRBV14 to TRBJ2-1; the match to TRBD2 covers 12 bases. The germline CDR1 and CDR2 sequences are SGHDN and FVKESK. The CDR3 runs 15 residues. V lost 0 bases to trimming and J lost 15 bases; unmatched junction nucleotides: 9. The CDR3, as DNA: TGTGCCAGCAGCCAAGAGGCTAGCGGGAGGGCGGACTTGTTCTTC. It translates to CASSQEASGRADLFF.

This clonotype was counted only a few times. The chain is built from TRBV9 and TRBJ2-5; 8 nucleotides align to TRBD2. V lost 0 bases to trimming and J lost 11 bases; unmatched junction nucleotides: 12. The CDR3 sequence is 15 residues long. Germline V lookup: CDR1 SGDLS, CDR2 YYNGEE. Here the CDR3 DNA reads TGTGCCAGCAGCGTAGGGGGCGGGGGGTACAATGAGCAGTACTTC. As protein: CASSVGGGGYNEQYF. The complete variable domain, with remaining parts taken from reference TRBV9 and TRBJ2-5, reads DSGVTQTPKHLITATGQRVTLRCSPRSGDLSVYWYQQSLDQGLQFLIQYYNGEERAKGNILERFSAQQFPDLHSELNLSSLELGDSALYFCASSVGGGGYNEQYFGPGTRLLVL.